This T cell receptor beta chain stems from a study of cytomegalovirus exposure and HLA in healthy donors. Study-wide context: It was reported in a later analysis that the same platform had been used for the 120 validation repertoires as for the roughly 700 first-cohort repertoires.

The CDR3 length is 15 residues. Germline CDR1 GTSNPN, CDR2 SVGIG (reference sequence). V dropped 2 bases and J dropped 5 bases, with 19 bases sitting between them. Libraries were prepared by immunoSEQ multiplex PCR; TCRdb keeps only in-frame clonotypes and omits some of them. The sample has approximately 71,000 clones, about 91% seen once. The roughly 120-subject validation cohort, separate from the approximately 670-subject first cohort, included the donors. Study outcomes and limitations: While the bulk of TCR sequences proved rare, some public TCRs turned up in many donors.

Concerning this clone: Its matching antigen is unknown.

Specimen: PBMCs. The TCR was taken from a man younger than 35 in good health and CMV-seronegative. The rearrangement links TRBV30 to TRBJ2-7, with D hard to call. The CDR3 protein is CAWSMVGAISDEQYF. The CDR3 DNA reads TGTGCCTGGAGTATGGTAGGAGCCATAAGCGACGAGCAGTACTTC.